Following are 27 T cell receptor beta chains from one sample sequenced in a study of shared clonotypes between healthy human individuals. Sequencing used immunoSEQ multiplex PCR; TCRdb keeps in-frame clones, though not all of them. The repertoire holds over a million clones, with roughly 95% as singletons. The sequencing input was naive CD4+ T cells sorted from blood. Subset denoted: CD45RA+ positively selected. Receptor source: a man aged 30 to 45 in good health.

The genes are TRBV2 and TRBJ2-2, with 9 bases fitting TRBD2. J lost 7 bases, V lost 8 bases, and 8 bases had no gene match. CDR1 and CDR2 from the germline V gene are SNHLY and FYNNEI. This CDR3 is built from 14 residues. The CDR3 loop is CASFQAGGSGELFF. The CDR3 region has the DNA TGTGCCAGCTTTCAAGCGGGAGGTAGCGGGGAGCTGTTTTTT.

The rearrangement uses TRBV19 and TRBJ2-6; no clear D gene. CDR3 length equals 15 residues. V was pared by 3 bases and J by 0 bases, with 6 bases between. Germline lookup yields CDR1 LNHDA and CDR2 SQIVND (reference sequence). CDR3 protein: CASSIRNSGANVLTF. CDR3 coding DNA: TGTGCCAGTAGTATCCGAAACTCTGGGGCCAACGTCCTGACTTTC. Drawing the rest from reference TRBV19 and TRBJ2-6, the complete variable domain is DGGITQSPKYLFRKEGQNVTLSCEQNLNHDAMYWYRQDPGQGLRLIYYSQIVNDFQKGDIAEGYSVSREKKESFPLTVTSAQKNPTAFYLCASSIRNSGANVLTFGAGSRLTVL.

The chain is built from TRBV6-5 and TRBJ2-7, with D perhaps matching TRBD1 or TRBD2 (6 bases each). V gave up 2 bases and J gave up 3 bases, with 11 bases separating them. Germline lookup yields CDR1 MNHEY and CDR2 SVGAGI. CDR3 length equals 14 residues. The DNA of the CDR3 is TGTGCCAGCAGTTACGGAGGGGGAGTCTACGAGCAGTACTTC. This gives the protein CASSYGGGVYEQYF.

V and J are TRBV18 and TRBJ2-3; D is possibly TRBD1 or TRBD2 (5 bases each). CDR1 is KGHSH and CDR2 is LQKENI in the germline V gene. There are 15 residues in the CDR3. V gave up 2 bases and J gave up 3 bases, with 12 bases separating them. The CDR3 coding sequence is TGTGCCAGCTCACCAGTGATCGGGGCAACAGATACGCAGTATTTT. Translated: CASSPVIGATDTQYF.

The rearrangement uses TRBV5-4 and TRBJ2-4, with TRBD2 identical over 8 bases. Per the germline V gene, CDR1 is SGHNT and CDR2 is YYREEE (reference sequence). The junction had 4 bases not matched to a gene; V was cut back by 5 bases and J by 3 bases. The CDR3 consists of 14 residues. CDR3 DNA: TGTGCCAGCAGTTCCGGGGGGGACAAAAACATTCAGTACTTC. Translated: CASSSGGDKNIQYF.

V gene TRBV4-1 combines with J gene TRBJ1-2; unclear D gene. The CDR3 length is 15 residues. V was shortened by 1 base and J by 5 bases, with 14 bases between the two germline ends. Germline values: CDR1 MGHRA, CDR2 YSYEKL. The CDR3 here is CASSQAPSIPYGYTF. The CDR3 nucleotides read TGCGCCAGCAGCCAAGCCCCGAGTATCCCTTATGGCTACACCTTC.

This clone was recorded once. CDR3 in DNA: TGTGCCAGCATAGACAGGGGTAACACCGGGGAGCTGTTTTTT. Translating gives CASIDRGNTGELFF. The chain recombines TRBV2 with TRBJ2-2; TRBD1 aligns across 8 bases. CDR1 is SNHLY, CDR2 FYNNEI, per germline. The CDR3 runs to 14 residues. V shed 7 bases, J shed 2 bases, and the junction held 3 bases outside the gene matches.

The gene calls are TRBV7-6 and TRBJ2-5, with D perhaps matching TRBD1 (6 bases). CDR1 is SGHVS and CDR2 is FNYEAQ in the germline V gene. Trimming took off 1 base at V and 1 base at J, with 7 bases between the two ends. CDR3 length: 14 amino acids. CDR3 nucleotide sequence: TGTGCCAGCAGCTTAGGACAGGCCCAAGAGACCCAGTACTTC. This encodes CASSLGQAQETQYF.

This clone has a single count. Within the sample, other DNA sequences also encode this same CDR3. The rearrangement uses TRBV11-2 and TRBJ1-5, with TRBD1 matching 10 bases. V lost 5 bases, J lost 4 bases, and 2 bases stayed unmatched. The CDR3 has 14 residues. Germline lookup yields CDR1 SGHAT and CDR2 FQNNGV. CDR3 in DNA: TGTGCCAGCAGCCCGGACAGGGGGAATCAGCCCCAGCATTTT. It encodes CASSPDRGNQPQHF.

The CDR3 reads CASSLEGPGSYEQYF. Written as DNA, the CDR3 is TGTGCCAGCAGCTTAGAAGGGCCAGGGTCCTACGAGCAGTACTTC. This sequence joins TRBV7-2 and TRBJ2-7; D is possibly TRBD1 (5 bases). Trimming removed 1 base from V and 1 base from J, with 11 bases in between. Germline V gives CDR1 SGHTA, CDR2 FQGNSA. This CDR3 contains 15 residues.

The chain recombines TRBV5-1 with TRBJ2-3, with 7 bases aligning to TRBD2. This CDR3 spans 17 amino acids. CDR1 SGHRS and CDR2 YFSETQ come from the germline V gene. The V gene end was trimmed by 0 bases and the J gene end by 0 bases; junction bases not matched to a gene: 7. CDR3 protein: CASSLAGSSGSTDTQYF. CDR3 sequence (DNA): TGCGCCAGCAGCTTGGCCGGGTCTAGCGGAAGCACAGATACGCAGTATTTT.

The chain links TRBV28 to TRBJ1-1; D is uncertain. Germline V gene sequence: CDR1 MDHEN, CDR2 SYDVKM. The V and J ends lost 10 bases and 1 base respectively, with 4 bases between them. The CDR3 has 10 amino acids. The CDR3 DNA is TGTGCCACAGGGAACACTGAAGCTTTCTTT. It translates to CATGNTEAFF. The variable domain in full, completed from reference TRBV28 and TRBJ1-1, reads DVKVTQSSRYLVKRTGEKVFLECVQDMDHENMFWYRQDPGLGLRLIYFSYDVKMKEKGDIPEGYSVSREKKERFSLILESASTNQTSMYLCATGNTEAFFGQGTRLTVV.

The chain is built from TRBV7-9 and TRBJ1-5; tentatively, D is TRBD1 (5 bases). CDR1 SEHNR and CDR2 FQNEAQ come from the germline V gene (reference sequence). Trimming shortened V by 0 bases and J by 7 bases, and 13 bases separated the two germline ends. The CDR3 has 15 amino acids. Here the CDR3 reads CASSLAEGTGQPQHF. The CDR3 region has the DNA TGTGCCAGCAGCTTAGCGGAGGGGACGGGGCAGCCCCAGCATTTT.

The chain combines TRBV6-5 with TRBJ2-7; 9 bases match TRBD2. Per germline, CDR1 MNHEY and CDR2 SVGAGI. This CDR3 has 14 amino acids. V dropped 7 bases and J dropped 5; count of bases not matched to a gene: 9. The CDR3 is CASNDPGLADEQYF. DNA for the CDR3: TGTGCCAGCAATGACCCGGGACTAGCTGACGAGCAGTACTTC.

This chain connects TRBV5-4 to TRBJ2-2, with TRBD1 as a possible D gene (5 bases). V gave up 10 bases and J gave up 1 base, with 14 bases separating them. CDR1 is SGHNT, CDR2 YYREEE, per germline (reference sequence). This CDR3 is 14 amino acids long. CDR3 protein: CAFNGQKNTGELFF. DNA of the CDR3: TGTGCCTTCAACGGACAAAAGAACACCGGGGAGCTGTTTTTT.

The J gene is TRBJ2-3, the V gene TRBV5-1; 8 bases agree with TRBD2. The germline V gene has CDR1 SGHRS and CDR2 YFSETQ. The V gene end was trimmed by 4 bases and the J gene end by 2 bases; junction bases not matched to a gene: 12. The CDR3 is made up of 17 amino acids. The CDR3 DNA reads TGCGCCAGCAGCCCCCGTATCGGGCGGGAGGACACAGATACGCAGTATTTT. Amino acids: CASSPRIGREDTDTQYF.

This clone was seen just once. The chain uses TRBV7-9 and TRBJ2-1; 11 bases match TRBD2. The CDR3 has 16 amino acids. V lost 6 bases to trimming and J lost 2 bases; unmatched junction nucleotides: 6. From germline, CDR1 is SEHNR and CDR2 FQNEAQ (reference sequence). The CDR3 reads CASSPTSGSTYNEQFF. In DNA form, the CDR3 reads TGTGCCAGCAGTCCAACTAGCGGGAGTACCTACAATGAGCAGTTCTTC.

A single count supports this clone. This rearrangement joins TRBV30 to TRBJ1-5, with D possibly being TRBD1 (6 bases). Trimming left V 0 bases short and J 9 bases short, with 15 bases between. Germline CDR1 and CDR2: GTSNPN and SVGIG (reference sequence). This CDR3 is built from 14 residues. CDR3 in amino acids: CAWSVRQVGRPQHF. CDR3 in DNA: TGTGCCTGGAGTGTACGACAGGTGGGACGGCCCCAGCATTTT. The variable domain in full, with the rest retrieved from reference TRBV30 and TRBJ1-5, is SQTIHQWPATLVQPVGSPLSLECTVEGTSNPNLYWYRQAAGRGLQLLFYSVGIGQISSEVPQNLSASRPQDRQFILSSKKLLLSDSGFYLCAWSVRQVGRPQHFGDGTRLSIL.

Of note for this clone: Other DNA sequences in the sample encode the same CDR3. The CDR3 sequence is CASSVGRGSYEQYF. CDR3 sequence (DNA): TGTGCCAGCAGCGTAGGGAGGGGCTCCTACGAGCAGTACTTC. V usage is TRBV9 and J usage is TRBJ2-7; possibly TRBD2 for D (6 bases). The CDR3 contains 14 residues. Germline loops: CDR1 SGDLS, CDR2 YYNGEE. With 0 bases removed from V and 0 bases from J, the gap between germline ends came to 7 bases.

This clone was picked up one time. The chain is built from TRBV2 and TRBJ1-1; the D gene is possibly TRBD1 (5 bases). V lost 4 bases to trimming and J lost 4 bases, with 10 bases between them. This CDR3 contains 13 residues. The germline V gene encodes CDR1 SNHLY and CDR2 FYNNEI. CDR3 coding DNA: TGTGCCAGCAGTGGACGGGGGACCACTGAAGCTTTCTTT. Protein sequence: CASSGRGTTEAFF.

The chain has TRBV5-1 and TRBJ2-1; 13 bases map to TRBD2. J was trimmed by 0 bases and V by 0 bases; bases with no gene match: 0. CDR3 size: 17 residues. The germline gives CDR1 SGHRS, CDR2 YFSETQ. CDR3 coding DNA: TGCGCCAGCAGCTTGGGGACTAGCGGGAGCTCCTACAATGAGCAGTTCTTC. It is translated as CASSLGTSGSSYNEQFF.

The chain uses TRBV19 and TRBJ2-7, with no clear D. This CDR3 has 14 amino acids. V was trimmed by 7 bases and J by 5 bases, leaving 18 bases between them. Germline-derived CDR1 and CDR2 are LNHDA and SQIVND (reference sequence). The CDR3 DNA reads as TGTGCCAGTACCTTGAACTTCGGTCCCCACGAGCAGTACTTC. Amino acid sequence: CASTLNFGPHEQYF.

As regards this clone: At one of its ends the junction is not consistent with the germline gene, which may arise from a read error. This sequence joins TRBV11-3 and TRBJ2-1, with D uncertain. Germline CDR1 and CDR2: SGHNT and YENEEA. The CDR3 is 12 residues long. This chain's CDR3 is CASSQPGQPAVF. The CDR3 DNA reads as TGTGCCAGCAGCCAACCGGGCCAACCTGCGGTCTTC.

The V gene is TRBV5-1, the J gene TRBJ2-2, with a possible D match to TRBD1 (6 bases). The CDR3 consists of 16 residues. V was shortened by 4 bases and J by 3 bases, with 16 bases between the two germline ends. Germline V gene sequence: CDR1 SGHRS, CDR2 YFSETQ. CDR3 DNA: TGCGCCAGCAGCGCACCCGGGACACCTTACACCGGGGAGCTGTTTTTT. As protein: CASSAPGTPYTGELFF.

For this clone: Other nucleotide sequences from this sample produce the same CDR3. V usage is TRBV28 and J usage is TRBJ2-7; the D is unclear. The CDR3 extends over 13 amino acids. CDR1 is MDHEN, CDR2 SYDVKM, per germline. The V end was cut by 2 bases, the J end by 2 bases, with 7 bases between. The CDR3: CASSLTGPYEQYF. The CDR3 DNA follows: TGTGCCAGCAGTTTAACTGGGCCCTACGAGCAGTACTTC. The whole variable domain, filled in from reference TRBV28 and TRBJ2-7, reads DVKVTQSSRYLVKRTGEKVFLECVQDMDHENMFWYRQDPGLGLRLIYFSYDVKMKEKGDIPEGYSVSREKKERFSLILESASTNQTSMYLCASSLTGPYEQYFGPGTRLTVT.

With regard to this clone: This sample includes further DNA sequences coding for the same CDR3. The CDR3 is CASSQSGNYNEQFF. For the CDR3, the DNA is TGCGCCAGCAGCCAAAGCGGGAACTACAATGAGCAGTTCTTC. V gene TRBV4-3 combines with J gene TRBJ2-1, with 7 positions matching TRBD2. Germline values: CDR1 LGHNA, CDR2 YSLEER. The CDR3 loop spans 14 amino acids. The V gene end was trimmed by 2 bases and the J gene end by 3 bases; junction bases not matched to a gene: 1.

The V gene is TRBV7-3, the J gene TRBJ2-2; TRBD2 is a possible D gene (6 bases). This CDR3 has 16 residues. The ends were cut back, 2 bases at V and 0 bases at J, with 10 bases in the middle. Germline CDR1 is SGHTA and CDR2 is FQGTGA. The CDR3 protein is CASSLFGGTNTGELFF. CDR3 nucleotide sequence: TGTGCCAGCAGCTTATTTGGGGGGACGAACACCGGGGAGCTGTTTTTT.